Listed below are T cell receptor beta chains from one sample, sequenced in a study of blood T cells in healthy people across ages. TCRdb independently ran MiXCR on the 5' RACE reads; one entry per CDR3 protein. Here the sample spans 650,000 to 1,000,000 distinct CDR3 sequences, under 40% being singletons. The sequencing sample was made of blood. These receptors originate from a young man in good health. The CDR3 runs from the conserved cysteine through the conserved F or W. The order of the fields is J gene, CDR3 length, V gene, clone size, CDR3 protein. Size is omitted from some rows. Given values are once, few, many or a class for expanded clones.

j_gene: TRBJ1-1; len: 15; v_gene: TRBV18; abundance: .; CDR3aa: CASSPGRQGNTEAFF
j_gene: TRBJ2-1; len: 15; v_gene: TRBV4-1; abundance: .; CDR3aa: CASSQGWGSDGEQFF
j_gene: TRBJ2-1; len: 14; v_gene: TRBV12-3/TRBV12-4; abundance: many; CDR3aa: CASSPRGYYNEQFF
j_gene: TRBJ1-4; len: 13; v_gene: TRBV10-3; abundance: few; CDR3aa: CASQTGKNEKLFF
j_gene: TRBJ2-2; len: 16; v_gene: TRBV10-3; abundance: .; CDR3aa: CAIRTSGGLNTGELFF
j_gene: TRBJ1-2; len: 13; v_gene: TRBV20-1; abundance: few; CDR3aa: CGYQREVGYGYTF
j_gene: TRBJ2-5; len: 14; v_gene: TRBV7-2; abundance: few; CDR3aa: CASSSPTSTETQYF
j_gene: TRBJ1-5; len: 14; v_gene: TRBV20-1; abundance: .; CDR3aa: CSARTGSRNQPQHF
j_gene: TRBJ1-2; len: 14; v_gene: TRBV5-1; abundance: .; CDR3aa: CASSEGQWKYGYTF
j_gene: .; len: 15; v_gene: TRBV20-1; abundance: few; CDR3aa: CSARDPGQPYNEQYF
j_gene: TRBJ2-7; len: 15; v_gene: TRBV7-2; abundance: many; CDR3aa: CASSRTGTGTYEQYF
j_gene: TRBJ2-2; len: 14; v_gene: TRBV5-1; abundance: .; CDR3aa: CASSLDPGNGELFF
j_gene: TRBJ2-3; len: 16; v_gene: TRBV4-3; abundance: .; CDR3aa: CASSQDWQGPPDTQYF
j_gene: TRBJ1-1; len: 15; v_gene: TRBV9; abundance: .; CDR3aa: CASSVGGAEGTEAFF
j_gene: TRBJ1-2; len: 14; v_gene: TRBV7-2; abundance: few; CDR3aa: CASSAYRDSYGYTF
j_gene: TRBJ2-5; len: 12; v_gene: TRBV10-3; abundance: .; CDR3aa: CAIGTGGGEQYF
j_gene: TRBJ2-5; len: 13; v_gene: TRBV12-3/TRBV12-4; abundance: .; CDR3aa: CASRFVGEETQYF
j_gene: .; len: 16; v_gene: TRBV4-3; abundance: .; CDR3aa: CASSQDSLAEVHEQYF
j_gene: TRBJ1-1; len: 11; v_gene: TRBV4-2; abundance: .; CDR3aa: CASSQGPRAFF
j_gene: TRBJ1-6; len: 14; v_gene: TRBV5-1; abundance: .; CDR3aa: CASSLARNNSPPHF
j_gene: TRBJ1-1; len: 12; v_gene: TRBV12-3/TRBV12-4; abundance: few; CDR3aa: CASSLGGTKAFF
j_gene: TRBJ1-2; len: 15; v_gene: TRBV10-3; abundance: many; CDR3aa: CAISESAAGPSGYTF
j_gene: TRBJ2-3; len: 18; v_gene: TRBV7-2; abundance: .; CDR3aa: CASSSNPRAGMPTDTQYF
j_gene: TRBJ2-1; len: 15; v_gene: TRBV12-3/TRBV12-4; abundance: .; CDR3aa: CASSLGGGAFFEQFF
j_gene: TRBJ2-3; len: 13; v_gene: TRBV4-1; abundance: few; CDR3aa: CASSHLHVDTQYF
j_gene: TRBJ2-1; len: 17; v_gene: TRBV12-3/TRBV12-4; abundance: .; CDR3aa: CASSFGLTGGRDNEQFF
j_gene: TRBJ2-5; len: 15; v_gene: TRBV7-2; abundance: few; CDR3aa: CASSLARTVGETQYF
j_gene: .; len: 16; v_gene: TRBV7-9; abundance: few; CDR3aa: CASSPLGRTSYNEQYF
j_gene: TRBJ2-4; len: 13; v_gene: TRBV5-1; abundance: .; CDR3aa: CASSIDPRDFWYF
j_gene: TRBJ1-5; len: 12; v_gene: TRBV20-1; abundance: .; CDR3aa: CSARLGDQPQHF
j_gene: TRBJ2-2; len: 15; v_gene: TRBV12-3/TRBV12-4; abundance: .; CDR3aa: CASSSQGLNTGELFF
j_gene: TRBJ1-6; len: 14; v_gene: TRBV12-3/TRBV12-4; abundance: many; CDR3aa: CASSFTGNNSPLHF
j_gene: TRBJ2-7; len: 15; v_gene: TRBV5-1; abundance: once; CDR3aa: CASSLGDRSSYEQYF
j_gene: TRBJ2-7; len: 14; v_gene: TRBV13; abundance: many; CDR3aa: CASSLGREDYEQYF
j_gene: TRBJ2-3; len: 14; v_gene: TRBV24-1; abundance: .; CDR3aa: CATSDFGRTDTQYF
j_gene: TRBJ2-1; len: 13; v_gene: TRBV14; abundance: .; CDR3aa: CASRDYRQDEQFF
j_gene: TRBJ1-2; len: 13; v_gene: TRBV9; abundance: .; CDR3aa: CASSVARENGYTF
j_gene: TRBJ2-7; len: 14; v_gene: TRBV10-3; abundance: few; CDR3aa: CAISEGTGLYEQYF
j_gene: TRBJ2-3; len: 14; v_gene: TRBV12-3/TRBV12-4; abundance: many; CDR3aa: CASSSGGSTDTQYF